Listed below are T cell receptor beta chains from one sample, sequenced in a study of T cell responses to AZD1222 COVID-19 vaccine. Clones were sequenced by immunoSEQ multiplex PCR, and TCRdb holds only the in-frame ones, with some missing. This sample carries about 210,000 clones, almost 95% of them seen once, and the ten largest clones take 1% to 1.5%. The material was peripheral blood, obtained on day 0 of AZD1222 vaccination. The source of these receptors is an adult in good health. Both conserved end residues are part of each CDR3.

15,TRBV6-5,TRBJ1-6,CASRAPDRANSPLHF
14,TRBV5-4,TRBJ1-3,CASSEGIAGNTIYF
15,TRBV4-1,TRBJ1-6,CASSPSRGQNSPLHF
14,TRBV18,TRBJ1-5,CASSPRTPDQPQHF
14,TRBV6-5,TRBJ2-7,CATKDLQGAYEQYF
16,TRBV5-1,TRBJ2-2,CASSSDPPENTGELFF
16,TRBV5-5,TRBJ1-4,CASSPQWGPTNEKLFF
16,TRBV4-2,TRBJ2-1,CASSQRTEGPYNEQFF
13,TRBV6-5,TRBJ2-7,CASSYLQGHEQYF
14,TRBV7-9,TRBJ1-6,CASSLGGENSPLHF
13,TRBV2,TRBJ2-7,CASTRDSRDEQYF
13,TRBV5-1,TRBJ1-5,CASSPQGDQPQHF
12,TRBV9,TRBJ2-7,CASSPNEGKQYF
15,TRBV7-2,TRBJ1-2,CASSLVGQESYGYTF
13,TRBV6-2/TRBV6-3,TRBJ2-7,CASCREITYEQYF
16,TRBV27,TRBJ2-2,CASSPPRTPNTGELFF
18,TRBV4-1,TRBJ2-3,CASSQETGAGGTTDTQYF
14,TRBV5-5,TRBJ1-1,CASSLRGGNTEAFF
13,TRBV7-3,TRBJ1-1,CASSPGMNTEAFF
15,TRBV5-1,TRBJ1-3,CASSTQGVSGNTIYF
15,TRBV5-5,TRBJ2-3,CASSAGGEVTDTQYF
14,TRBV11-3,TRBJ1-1,CASSQHRGSTEAFF
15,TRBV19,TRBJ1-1,CASSIWGGSDTEAFF
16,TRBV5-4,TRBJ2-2,CASSPLQGAVTGELFF
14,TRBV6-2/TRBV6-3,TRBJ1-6,CASSYQTFNSPLHF